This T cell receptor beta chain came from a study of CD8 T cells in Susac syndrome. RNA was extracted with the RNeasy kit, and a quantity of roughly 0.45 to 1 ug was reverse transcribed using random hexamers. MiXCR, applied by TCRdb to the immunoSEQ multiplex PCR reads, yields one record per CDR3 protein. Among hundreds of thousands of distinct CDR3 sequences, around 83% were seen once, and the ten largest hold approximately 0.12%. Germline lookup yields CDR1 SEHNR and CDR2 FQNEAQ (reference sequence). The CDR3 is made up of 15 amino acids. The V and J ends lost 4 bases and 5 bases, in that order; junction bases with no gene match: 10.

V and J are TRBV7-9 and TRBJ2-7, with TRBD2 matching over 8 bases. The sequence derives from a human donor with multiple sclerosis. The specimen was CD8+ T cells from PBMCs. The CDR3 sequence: CASSSTSAAVHEQYF. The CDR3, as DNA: TGTGCCAGCAGCTCGACTAGCGCAGCCGTCCACGAGCAGTACTTC.